This T cell receptor beta chain came from a study of blood T cell repertoires in COVID-19. Clones were sequenced by immunoSEQ multiplex PCR, and TCRdb holds only the in-frame ones, with some missing. Counted here are about 170,000 clones, approximately 90% occurring once; the ten biggest clones make up approximately 4.9%. V was cut by 0 bases and J by 7 bases, with 10 bases left in between. The CDR3 loop spans 13 amino acids. CDR1 is KGHSY and CDR2 is FQNENV in the germline V gene. The rearrangement joins TRBV16 to TRBJ2-7, with no clear D. This TCR was recovered from a man aged 25 to 40 with COVID-19, enrolled during active disease. The sequenced sample consisted of peripheral blood. CDR3 in amino acids: CASSQSYIGEQYF. CDR3 nucleotide sequence: TGTGCCAGCAGCCAATCCTATATCGGGGAGCAGTACTTC.